This TCR beta chain emerged from a study of shared clonotypes between healthy human individuals. In its sample, this clone was seen a few times. Using immunoSEQ multiplex PCR, the repertoire was profiled, and TCRdb retains in-frame clones only, with some absent. The table records approximately 1.1 million clones, 75% to 80% of them present only once. Germline V gene lookup returns CDR1 MNHNY and CDR2 SVGAGI (reference sequence). V was trimmed by 8 bases and J by 2 bases, leaving 12 bases between them. The CDR3 contains 13 residues. The chain employs TRBV6-6 and TRBJ2-5, with D perhaps TRBD1 (6 bases). The receptor's source is a man younger than 35 in good health. Some clones in this sample may be carry-over from other donors' samples. Sample: memory CD4+ T cells from PBMCs. Subset: CD45RA-negative fraction. CDR3 loop: CASGGQQQETQYF. The CDR3 DNA sequence: TGTGCCAGCGGTGGACAGCAGCAAGAGACCCAGTACTTC.